Here is one TCR beta chain with its context. Per germline, CDR1 KGHSH and CDR2 LQKENI. V lost 2 bases, J lost 4 bases, and 1 base stayed unmatched. The CDR3 is 13 residues long. Per the original data handling: Quantification of nucleated cells was approximated via reference gene primer amplification. Sequenced by immunoSEQ multiplex PCR; TCRdb stores in-frame clones only, minus some. The DNA was the basis for D and trimming; V, J and clone size are from that table. Of about 150,000 clones in the sample, 75% to 85% were seen once. This entry comes from a study of blood T cell repertoires in COVID-19. Study-wide background: The origin of the acute and convalescent COVID-19 samples was the United States, Italy and Spain. Nucleic acid was either cDNA or gDNA, and it came from T cells, B-cell-depleted T cells, or PBMCs.

The chain uses TRBV18 and TRBJ2-5, with 7 positions matching TRBD1. The sample was peripheral blood. The source of this sequence is a man between 60 and 75 years old with acute or convalescent COVID-19. In DNA, the CDR3 is TGTGCCAGCTCACCAAACAGGGGAGAGACCCAGTACTTC. Encoded protein: CASSPNRGETQYF.